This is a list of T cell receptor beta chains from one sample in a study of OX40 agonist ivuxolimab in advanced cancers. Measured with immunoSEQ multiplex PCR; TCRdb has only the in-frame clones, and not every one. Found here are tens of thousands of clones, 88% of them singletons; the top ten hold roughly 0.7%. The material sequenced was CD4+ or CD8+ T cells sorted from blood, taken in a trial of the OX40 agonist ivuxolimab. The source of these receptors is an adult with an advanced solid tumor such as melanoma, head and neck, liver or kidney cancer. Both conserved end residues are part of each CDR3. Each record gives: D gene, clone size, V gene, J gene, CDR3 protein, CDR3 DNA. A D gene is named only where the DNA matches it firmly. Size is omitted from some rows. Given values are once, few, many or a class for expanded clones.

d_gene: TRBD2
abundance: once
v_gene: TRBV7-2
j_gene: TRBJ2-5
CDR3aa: CASSLGLAGGIRETQYF
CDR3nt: TGTGCCAGCAGCCTCGGACTAGCGGGAGGGATCAGAGAGACCCAGTACTTC

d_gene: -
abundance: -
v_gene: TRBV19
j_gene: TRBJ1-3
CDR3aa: CASSIPRGNAGNTIYF
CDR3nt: TGTGCCAGTAGTATTCCCCGGGGCAACGCTGGAAACACCATATATTTT

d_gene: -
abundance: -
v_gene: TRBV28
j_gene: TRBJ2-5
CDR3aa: CASRAYGGGETQYF
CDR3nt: TGTGCCAGCAGGGCCTACGGCGGCGGAGAGACCCAGTACTTC

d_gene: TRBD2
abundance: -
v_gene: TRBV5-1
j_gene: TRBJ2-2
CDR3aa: CASSLTSGLNTGELFF
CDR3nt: TGCGCCAGCAGCTTGACTAGCGGCCTTAACACCGGGGAGCTGTTTTTT

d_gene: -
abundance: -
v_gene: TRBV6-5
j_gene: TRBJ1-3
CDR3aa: CASSYGGRTSGNTIYF
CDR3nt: TGTGCCAGCAGTTATGGGGGGAGGACCTCTGGAAACACCATATATTTT

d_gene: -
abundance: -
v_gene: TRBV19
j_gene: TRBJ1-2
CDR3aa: CASSLSNFLNYGYTF
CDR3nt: TGTGCCAGTAGTCTCTCCAACTTCCTTAACTATGGCTACACCTTC

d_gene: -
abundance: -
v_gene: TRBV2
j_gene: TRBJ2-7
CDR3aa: CASSKGAIGYEQYF
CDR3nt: TGTGCCAGCAGTAAGGGAGCAATTGGTTACGAGCAGTACTTC

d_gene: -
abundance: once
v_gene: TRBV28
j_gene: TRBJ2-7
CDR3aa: CASSLEYYEQYF
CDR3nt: TGTGCCAGCAGTCTTGAATACTACGAGCAGTACTTC

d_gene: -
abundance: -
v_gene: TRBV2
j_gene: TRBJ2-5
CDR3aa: CASSPSPVQETQYF
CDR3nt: TGTGCCAGCAGCCCAAGCCCAGTCCAAGAGACCCAGTACTTC

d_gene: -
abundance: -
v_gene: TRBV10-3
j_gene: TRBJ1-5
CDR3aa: CAISESPDQPQHF
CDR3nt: TGTGCCATCAGTGAGTCCCCGGATCAGCCCCAGCATTTT

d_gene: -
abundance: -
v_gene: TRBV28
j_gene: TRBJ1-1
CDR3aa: CASWRNTEAFF
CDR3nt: TGTGCCAGCTGGCGGAACACTGAAGCTTTCTTT

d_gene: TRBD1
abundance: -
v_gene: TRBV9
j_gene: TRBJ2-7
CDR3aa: CASSPGQGYEQYF
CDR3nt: TGTGCCAGCAGCCCGGGACAGGGCTACGAGCAGTACTTC

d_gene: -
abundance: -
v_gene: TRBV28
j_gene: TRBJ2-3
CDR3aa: CASSPAGGTDTQYF
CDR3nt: TGTGCCAGCAGCCCAGCCGGGGGCACAGATACGCAGTATTTT